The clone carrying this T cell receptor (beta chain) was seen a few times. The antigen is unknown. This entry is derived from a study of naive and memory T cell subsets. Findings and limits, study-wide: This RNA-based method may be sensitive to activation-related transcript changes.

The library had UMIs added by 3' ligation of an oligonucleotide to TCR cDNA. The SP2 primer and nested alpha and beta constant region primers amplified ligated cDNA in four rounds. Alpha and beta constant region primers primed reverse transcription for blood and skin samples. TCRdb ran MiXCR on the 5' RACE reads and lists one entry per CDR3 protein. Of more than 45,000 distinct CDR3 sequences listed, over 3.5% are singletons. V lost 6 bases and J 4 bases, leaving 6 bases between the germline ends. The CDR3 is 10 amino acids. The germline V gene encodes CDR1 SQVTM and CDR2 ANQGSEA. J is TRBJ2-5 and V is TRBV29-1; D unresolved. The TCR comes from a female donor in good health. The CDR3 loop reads CSVRVETQYF. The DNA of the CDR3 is TGCAGCGTCCGTGTAGAGACCCAGTACTTC.